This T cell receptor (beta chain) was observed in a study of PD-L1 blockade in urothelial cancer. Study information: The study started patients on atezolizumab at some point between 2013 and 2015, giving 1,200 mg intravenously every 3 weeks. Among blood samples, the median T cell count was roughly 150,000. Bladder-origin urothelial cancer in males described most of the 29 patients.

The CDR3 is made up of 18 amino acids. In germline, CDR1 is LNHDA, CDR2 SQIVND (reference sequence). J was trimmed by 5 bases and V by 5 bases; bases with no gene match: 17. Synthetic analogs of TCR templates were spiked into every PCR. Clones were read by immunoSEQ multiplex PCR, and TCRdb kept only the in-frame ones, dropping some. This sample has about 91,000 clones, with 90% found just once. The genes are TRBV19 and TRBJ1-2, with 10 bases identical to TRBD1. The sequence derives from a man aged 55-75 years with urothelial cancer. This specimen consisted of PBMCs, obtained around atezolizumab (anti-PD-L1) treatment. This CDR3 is CASSPSGTGASVGYGYTF. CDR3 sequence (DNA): TGTGCCAGTAGTCCCTCCGGGACAGGGGCCTCCGTGGGGTATGGCTACACCTTC.